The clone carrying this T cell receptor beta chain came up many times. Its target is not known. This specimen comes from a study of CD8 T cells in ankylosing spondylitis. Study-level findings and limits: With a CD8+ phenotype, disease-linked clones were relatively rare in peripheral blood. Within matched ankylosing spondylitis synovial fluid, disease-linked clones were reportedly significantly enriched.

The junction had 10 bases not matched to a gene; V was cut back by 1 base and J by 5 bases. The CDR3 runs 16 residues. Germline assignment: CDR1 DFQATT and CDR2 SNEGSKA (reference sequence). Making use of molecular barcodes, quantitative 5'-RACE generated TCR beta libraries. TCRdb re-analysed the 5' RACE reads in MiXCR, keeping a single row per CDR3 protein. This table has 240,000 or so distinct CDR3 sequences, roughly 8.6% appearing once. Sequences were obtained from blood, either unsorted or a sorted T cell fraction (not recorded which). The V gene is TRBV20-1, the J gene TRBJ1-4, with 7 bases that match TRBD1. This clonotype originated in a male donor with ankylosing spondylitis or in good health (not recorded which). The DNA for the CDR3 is TGCAGTGCTAGAGCCCGCAGGGGACAGCTGAATGAAAAACTGTTTTTT. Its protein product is CSARARRGQLNEKLFF.